One and the same sample provided the 15 T cell receptor beta chains below, sequenced in a study of CD8+CD57+ T cells in acquired aplastic anemia (dated by TCRdb to 2016 to 2019). Patients chosen for sequencing had shown expansion of CD8+CD57+ cells by flow cytometry. Data came from an Illumina HiSeq 2000. Genomic DNA served as template for TCR beta VDJ combination and CDR3 sequence profiling. Using fastp at Q25 and MiXCR, TCRdb reprocessed the public reads and kept productive beta chains. Rows matching on CDR3 protein sequence are summarized as one entry with the most common DNA and genes. In all, the sample holds roughly 80,000 distinct CDR3 sequences, and just over 70% of those were seen once. The ten largest clones capture 65% to 85% of the sample. The sample comprised sorted CD4+, CD8+, or CD8+CD57+ T cells (not recorded which) from PBMCs. Source of these receptors: a human donor with aplastic anemia.

The chain joins TRBV2 to TRBJ1-4, with D perhaps TRBD1 (6 bases). Germline V gives CDR1 SNHLY, CDR2 FYNNEI. V lost 7 bases, J lost 8 bases, and 17 bases lay in between. This CDR3 has 14 residues. The CDR3 DNA sequence: TGTGCCAGCACTCTACGACAGGCAGGCGAAAAACTGTTTTTT. This sequence encodes CASTLRQAGEKLFF.

The rearrangement uses TRBV20-1 and TRBJ2-6; 10 nucleotides line up with TRBD2. Trimming cost V 3 bases and J 3 bases; bases outside gene matches: 8. Germline lookup yields CDR1 DFQATT and CDR2 SNEGSKA (reference sequence). The CDR3 length is 17 residues. CDR3 residues: CSARYRGLAIGANVLTF. Here the CDR3 DNA reads TGCAGTGCTAGGTATCGGGGACTAGCGATTGGGGCCAACGTCCTGACTTTC.

The rearrangement joins TRBV2 to TRBJ2-7; 9 nucleotides match TRBD1. The junction had 8 bases not matched to a gene; V was cut back by 7 bases and J by 7 bases. CDR1 and CDR2 from the germline V gene are SNHLY and FYNNEI. The CDR3 covers 13 residues. CDR3 protein: CASTRDRELEQYF. For the CDR3, the DNA is TGTGCCAGCACCCGGGACAGGGAGCTGGAGCAGTACTTC.

This clonotype came up a few times. The gene calls are TRBV9 and TRBJ2-2; 8 nucleotides align to TRBD1. The CDR3 runs 16 residues. CDR1 is SGDLS, CDR2 YYNGEE, per germline. Trimming took 2 bases from V and 5 from J; bases not matched to a gene: 8. Written as DNA, the CDR3 is TGTGCCAGCAGCGTCACAACAGGGGGGAGGACCGGGGAGCTGTTTTTT. Translating it yields CASSVTTGGRTGELFF.

This clonotype appeared a single time. V and J are TRBV2 and TRBJ2-7; D might be TRBD2 (6 bases). The CDR3 spans 12 residues. Trimming took off 10 bases at V and 5 bases at J, with 15 bases between the two ends. Germline CDR1 reads SNHLY; CDR2 reads FYNNEI. Written as DNA, the CDR3 is TGTGCCACCTCGACTAGGAGGGACGAGCAGTACTTC. Amino acids: CATSTRRDEQYF.

The chain recombines TRBV9 with TRBJ2-5; the match to TRBD1 covers 7 bases. The CDR3 extends over 14 amino acids. CDR1 is SGDLS and CDR2 is YYNGEE in the germline V gene. The V segment lost 3 bases and the J segment 2 bases; nucleotides outside the gene matches: 4. CDR3 protein: CASSAGQRQETQYF. CDR3 DNA: TGTGCCAGCAGCGCGGGACAGCGTCAAGAGACCCAGTACTTC.

In its sample, this clonotype was seen a few times. The rearrangement uses TRBV7-9 and TRBJ2-2, with TRBD1 matching over 7 bases. Germline V gives CDR1 SEHNR, CDR2 FQNEAQ (reference sequence). V lost 2 bases to trimming and J lost 3 bases; unmatched junction nucleotides: 6. The CDR3 length is 16 residues. The CDR3 here is CASSLWAGGDTGELFF. CDR3 DNA: TGTGCCAGCAGCTTATGGGCAGGGGGAGACACCGGGGAGCTGTTTTTT.

This clonotype has a handful of counts. This chain links TRBV27 with TRBJ1-5, with 8 bases matching TRBD1. Germline lookup yields CDR1 MNHEY and CDR2 SMNVEV (reference sequence). V lost 4 bases and J lost 2; bases outside the gene matches: 4. There are 15 residues in the CDR3. CDR3 sequence: CASSSGQGGNQPQHF. CDR3 sequence (DNA): TGTGCCAGCAGTTCCGGACAGGGCGGCAATCAGCCCCAGCATTTT.

This rearrangement joins TRBV6-4 to TRBJ2-3; TRBD1 matches 10 bases. The CDR3 contains 15 residues. Germline V CDR1 and CDR2: MRHNA, SNTAGT. V lost 0 bases, J lost 4 bases, and 1 base stayed unmatched. DNA for the CDR3: TGTGCCAGCAGTGACTCCGGACAGGGGGCAGATACGCAGTATTTT. Translation: CASSDSGQGADTQYF.

The CDR3 is CATRGGQVGEKLFF. In DNA form, the CDR3 reads TGTGCCACCAGAGGGGGCCAAGTAGGCGAAAAACTGTTTTTT. The chain is built from TRBV15 and TRBJ1-4; 7 bases are a match to TRBD1. The length of the CDR3 is 14 residues. The ends lost 6 bases at V and 8 bases at J; junction bases unmatched: 9. Germline V CDR1 and CDR2: LNHNV, YYDKDF (reference sequence).

This clonotype was counted once. The CDR3 DNA sequence: TGTGCCAGCAGCCCGGCAGGGGGATCCTACGAGCAGTACTTC. This codes for CASSPAGGSYEQYF. The gene calls are TRBV7-6 and TRBJ2-7, with TRBD1 identical over 7 bases. The V segment lost 5 bases and the J segment 1 base; nucleotides outside the gene matches: 5. The length of the CDR3 is 14 residues. The V gene's germline CDR1 is SGHVS and CDR2 FNYEAQ.

This clonotype came up a few times. The genes are TRBV11-3 and TRBJ2-2; the D gene is possibly TRBD1 (5 bases). V gave up 0 bases and J gave up 4 bases, with 6 bases separating them. The CDR3 extends over 14 amino acids. Germline assignment: CDR1 SGHNT and CDR2 YENEEA. The CDR3 sequence is CASSLDRVTGELFF. CDR3 sequence (DNA): TGTGCCAGCAGCTTAGACAGGGTCACCGGGGAGCTGTTTTTT.

The genes are TRBV2 and TRBJ2-6; no reliable D call. Germline CDR1 is SNHLY and CDR2 is FYNNEI. The CDR3 consists of 14 residues. The V gene lost 6 bases and the J gene lost 0 bases, with 6 bases spanning the gap. CDR3 coding DNA: TGTGCCAGCAGCCGGACCTCTGGGGCCAACGTCCTGACTTTC. It is translated as CASSRTSGANVLTF.

The CDR3 nucleotides are TGCAGTGCCAGCAGCTTAATCGGGGAGAGCTCCTACAATGAGCAGTTCTTC. This sequence encodes CSASSLIGESSYNEQFF. The chain combines TRBV20-1 with TRBJ2-1, with a tentative D call TRBD2 (5 bases). V gave up 6 bases and J gave up 0 bases, with 21 bases separating them. CDR1 and CDR2 (germline): DFQATT, SNEGSKA (reference sequence). This CDR3 contains 17 residues.

The CDR3 region is CATQQGSYNSPLHF. The CDR3 DNA sequence: TGCGCCACCCAACAGGGCAGCTATAATTCACCCCTCCACTTT. This sequence joins TRBV10-2 and TRBJ1-6, with a possible D match to TRBD1 (6 bases). Per the germline V gene, CDR1 is WSHSY and CDR2 is SAAADI. Trimming removed 10 bases from V and 3 bases from J, with 13 bases in between. The CDR3 contains 14 residues.